Sequencing of this T cell receptor beta chain was carried out in a study of cytomegalovirus exposure and HLA in healthy donors (dated by TCRdb to 2017 to 2019). Regarding the research as a whole: In an earlier analysis of roughly 590 of the donors, approximately 300 Gb of sequence data and 90 million to 120 million unique TCR beta sequences from about 190 million T cells were reported. To decide whether each TCR beta V gene segment behaved as functional or pseudogenic, an earlier analysis of approximately 620 of the donors relied on high-throughput TCR beta sequencing. The study combined high-throughput TCR immunosequencing, statistical association of individual TCRs with disease status, and machine learning to predict cytomegalovirus infection status. Using immunosequencing, the study profiled T cell repertoires from around 670 subjects and related those repertoires to cytomegalovirus serostatus. A handful of DR-DQ haplotypes were handled as single units for association and clustering because linkage in the cohort was strong. Alongside the repertoire data, information on donor age, sex, ethnicity and CMV serostatus was compiled. Typing coverage differed by locus: A, B, C, DRB1 and DQB1 were typed in about 620-630 donors, DQA1 in 500 to 550, DPA1 in some 610, and DPB1 in around 440. An early release that covered approximately 600 HLA-typed donors contained approximately 290 gigabases of sequencing data and 70 million to 100 million unique TCR sequences. The aim of the study was to test whether cataloging public T cell receptors could identify signatures of past pathogen exposure. Besides the first cohort of under 700 subjects, a separate validation cohort made up of roughly 120 different subjects was used. Genome-wide SNP genotypes for about 65% of the 666 donors were used in a later genetic analysis, which treated that subset as a discovery cohort. The later analysis used no new phenotypic data to find candidate immune exposures, relying instead on TCR beta sequences and their occurrence across donors. Across 300 to 400 genotyped donors of the cohort, an average of approximately 220,000 unique TCR beta nucleotide sequences per donor were sequenced, and roughly 18% of those sequences were non-productive. In a later analysis, previously published TCR beta repertoires from 670 or so donors were re-analyzed and high-resolution HLA genotyping was added so that TCR occurrence patterns could be studied. Class I and class II HLA loci were covered by the typing at four-digit resolution. All discovery cohort repertoires had been generated on a single sequencing platform. Among the roughly 380 genotyped donors, 81% belonged to the genetic ancestry cluster associated with self-reported Caucasian donors. Results the study describes overall, beyond this receptor: An earlier analysis of some 590 of the donors showed that most TCR beta V segments appeared in productive rearrangements either about 87% or about 30% of the time, which broadly matched IMGT annotations. In the study, 164 TCR beta chains were listed as associated with cytomegalovirus. A further reported finding was that TCR beta sequences accurately predicted the HLA-A and HLA-B alleles for most subjects in the first cohort. This cohort had only TCR beta chains sequenced, and the lack of alpha or paired-chain data limited which features could be detected. A later analysis found that TCR association rates varied across HLA loci, with DRB1 alleles showing the most associated TCRs and HLA-C alleles the fewest. V-gene and J-gene trimming of TCR beta chains was associated with a missense DCLRE1C variant in a later genetic analysis, and the association was replicated in an independent cohort. Strong co-occurrence of HLA alleles, especially DR and DQ, made assigning TCR associations to individual alleles difficult. Most TCR sequences were seen in very few donors, while some public TCRs were found in many individuals. The sequencing pipeline was judged likely to have produced a cluster of highly shared sequence variants as a technical artifact. Specific HLA alleles were associated with 15,000 to 20,000 TCR beta sequences at a false discovery rate of 0.05 in a later analysis. Because counts were too low, some 16 rarely observed V segments, including chromosome 9 orphons, were excluded from the earlier analysis of around 590 of the donors. The classifier was reported to diagnose cytomegalovirus status with high specificity and sensitivity in both the original cohort and the validation cohort. In a later analysis, HLA-associated TCR beta chains showed more clonal expansion and lower generation probabilities than non-associated chains that were equally common. The authors suggested that the approach could potentially be generalized to other disease states and immunological phenotypes. The 87-base-pair reads could not distinguish some IMGT-functional V segments, including TRBV6-2 and TRBV6-3, so those segments were excluded. Sequencing depth was assumed to be roughly uniform across donors in the presence/absence analyses, though that assumption may not hold. For the cohort, immune exposure information was limited to CMV serostatus. Compared with the 666-donor mean, donors in an Asian-associated ancestry cluster had fewer N-insertions in productive TCRs, according to a later genetic analysis. According to a later analysis, parvovirus B19, influenza, CMV and Epstein-Barr virus appeared linked to several top co-occurrence clusters. According to a later analysis, most CMV-associated TCR beta chains appeared to be HLA-restricted, and the HLA associations seemed to be driven largely by CMV exposure. Linkage disequilibrium might explain the correlated functional status among segregating V segments, but an unknown experimental factor could not be ruled out. In vitro tests confirmed that three of the cytomegalovirus-associated TCR beta chains recognize cytomegalovirus antigens. HLA typing was unavailable for some donors at each locus, so association tests used only the typed subset.

From its cysteine to its phenylalanine, the CDR3 spans 15 amino acids. The kept DNA is CDR3 alone, 45 bases in frame from the first base. The germline V gene (reference sequence) supplies CDR1 LNHNV and CDR2 YYDKDF. Trimming removed 6 bases from V and 6 bases from J; the gene matches leave 8 bases unexplained. Receptors were amplified or captured by the immunoSEQ multiplex PCR assay. A mixture of 60 forward primers for TCR Vbeta segments and 13 reverse primers for TCR Jbeta segments was used in the multiplex PCR. Amplification of the CDR3 region of rearranged TCR beta genes was performed with a multiplex PCR assay on genomic DNA. The amplified TCR beta libraries were sequenced on the Illumina HiSeq System as 87-base-pair reads. The original methods were these. Across the roughly 600 repertoires, a later analysis counted tens of millions of unique TCR beta chains, about 10 million of which were shared by at least two donors. To remove PCR and sequencing errors, raw reads were error-corrected and collapsed into unique sequences using a nearest-neighbor algorithm that merged closely related sequences. Alignment of CDR3 sequences to IMGT reference sequences was used to assign V, D and J gene segments. For a sequence to be retained, at least a six-nucleotide match to both a V gene segment and a J gene segment was required. Rearrangements were classified as productive when the CDR3 lacked stop codons and remained in frame with V and J, and all other rearrangements were classified as non-productive. Following IMGT convention, CDR3 was defined as the stretch from the second conserved V-encoded cysteine up to the conserved J-encoded phenylalanine. In an earlier analysis of approximately 590 of the donors, sequences lacking an unambiguous match to a single V gene segment were excluded. In an earlier analysis of some 590 of the donors, a V segment was called functional when productive rearrangements were above 56.7%, and segregating when the standard deviation between donors exceeded 5%. To diagnose cytomegalovirus status from the catalog of TCR beta chain sequences, a statistical classification framework was built. In a later analysis, TCR nucleotide sequences were compared against IMGT/GENE-DB human TR gene sequences so that V and J genes could be assigned. A later analysis assigned CDR3 sequences and most-parsimonious VDJ recombination scenarios with the TCRdist pipeline. In a later analysis, each TCR beta chain was defined by its CDR3 amino acid sequence together with its V-gene family, and reads without a unique V-gene family were excluded. As a way to deal with suspected cross-contamination and a sequencing artifact, a later analysis dropped nearly 600 nucleotide sequences that were highly shared and had low generation probability. A later analysis calculated a clonal expansion index for each public chain from normalized within-repertoire ranks of inferred template counts. Generation probabilities in a later analysis came from a VDJ recombination model fitted to out-of-frame rearrangements, and those results were checked against IGoR. A later analysis scored TCR-TCR, TCR-HLA and TCR-CMV co-occurrence with hypergeometric tests, applying a repertoire-size bias correction to TCR pairs. In a later analysis, false discovery rates were estimated by permuting HLA or CMV assignments 20 times. A later analysis grouped co-occurring TCRs with DBSCAN, adding TCRdist sequence similarity when clustering within HLA-allele-positive subsets. Co-occurrence clustering excluded repertoires with fewer than 30,000 or more than 120,000 public chains, plus five with anomalous nucleotide sharing. TCRdb retrieved this table from immuneACCESS and kept in-frame rearrangements only. Not all clones are present; in checked studies, unresolved V genes account for under half, and no reason is known for the remainder. V and J calls and clone size come straight from that table; D and trimming were deduced from the DNA. This sample holds 200,000 to 250,000 clones; 83% were observed only once. The ten largest make up approximately 1.5% of the sample.

The cohort comprised 550 to 700 healthy bone marrow donors. Cohort members were all nominally healthy when sampled, although unrecorded immune exposures were likely present. The donor was CMV seronegative and was included in the group of 352 seronegative cohort members. Every donor gave a peripheral blood sample, and the peripheral blood mononuclear cells from that sample were used for TCR beta sequencing. The Qiagen DNeasy Blood Extraction Kit was used to extract genomic DNA from the blood cell samples. On this clone: Its binding antigen is unknown. Base qualities are not recorded, but no much larger clone differs from it by a single base.

Sequencing input: PBMCs. This sequence uses TRBV15 and TRBJ2-1; 10 of the junction bases match TRBD2. This TCR was recovered from a girl aged 5-17 years in good health and CMV-seronegative. The CDR3 region reads CATSSIAGGRNEQFF. The nucleotide sequence is TGTGCCACCAGTTCGATAGCGGGAGGTCGCAATGAGCAGTTCTTC.